Presented here are 24 T cell receptor beta chains from one specimen sequenced in a study of regulatory T cells in long-lasting Graves disease. Regarding time point: newly diagnosed GD, antithyroid drugs for less than 3 months. The authors made the TCR library using RNA they extracted from PBMCs. Investigators prepared the TCR beta libraries by applying iRepertoire HTBI primers and Arm-PCR of CDR3 regions. From the multiplex PCR reads, TCRdb called clonotypes with MiXCR, one entry per CDR3 protein. Of 450,000 to 650,000 distinct CDR3 sequences in the sample, about 15% are singletons; the top ten hold 20% to 25%. The same data also went into a second study, on T cells in Graves' hyperthyroidism and ophthalmopathy.

The specimen was peripheral blood mononuclear cells (PBMCs), collected at new diagnosis, from a patient treated with antithyroid drugs. The source of these receptors is a woman in her forties or fifties with Graves disease.

Many counts were recorded for this clonotype. V usage is TRBV20-1 and J usage is TRBJ2-7; D perhaps matches TRBD1 (5 bases). Germline CDR1 reads DFQATT; CDR2 reads SNEGSKA (reference sequence). The CDR3 is made up of 12 amino acids. Trimming cost V 4 bases and J 4 bases, with 11 bases left between them. CDR3 amino acids: CSATSGKYEQYF. The CDR3 nucleotides read TGCAGTGCTACCTCAGGGAAGTACGAGCAGTACTTC.

The chain couples TRBV29-1 to TRBJ2-5; D gene unclear. This CDR3 comprises 13 residues. With 5 bases removed from V and 2 bases from J, the gap between germline ends came to 12 bases. The germline CDR1 and CDR2 sequences are SQVTM and ANQGSEA. CDR3 DNA sequence: TGCAGCGTTCTTGGAAATTTACAAGAGACCCAGTACTTC. Protein: CSVLGNLQETQYF.

This clonotype has a handful of counts. This chain uses TRBV19 with TRBJ1-5; D gene ambiguous. V lost 3 bases and J 9 bases, leaving 12 bases between the germline ends. Germline V gene data show CDR1 as LNHDA and CDR2 as SQIVND (reference sequence). The CDR3 is made up of 13 amino acids. CDR3 amino acids: CASSIGFLGPQHF. The CDR3 bases are TGTGCCAGTAGTATCGGGTTTCTGGGGCCCCAGCATTTT.

J is TRBJ2-3 and V is TRBV7-2, with D hard to call. This CDR3 is 12 amino acids long. The V end was cut by 2 bases, the J end by 5 bases, with 5 bases between. CDR1 and CDR2 from the germline V gene are SGHTA and FQGNSA. CDR3 sequence (DNA): TGTGCCAGCAGCTTATTTATAGATACGCAGTATTTT. It is translated as CASSLFIDTQYF.

This chain links TRBV6-1 with TRBJ1-1, with D unresolved. The germline gives CDR1 MNHNS, CDR2 SASEGT. With 3 bases removed from V and 4 bases from J, the gap between germline ends came to 12 bases. There are 14 residues in the CDR3. This CDR3 reads CASSDISPGTEAFF. The CDR3 DNA reads as TGTGCCAGCAGTGATATCTCGCCGGGCACTGAAGCTTTCTTT.

There are a few counts of this clonotype. The rearrangement joins TRBV30 to TRBJ1-6, with a tentative D call TRBD1 (5 bases). CDR1 and CDR2 (germline): GTSNPN, SVGIG (reference sequence). Between the trimmed V and J ends, which lost 1 base and 8 bases, there was a span of 9 bases. The CDR3 has 13 amino acids. CDR3 sequence reads: CAWSEAGDSPLHF. CDR3 coding DNA: TGTGCCTGGAGTGAAGCGGGGGATTCACCCCTCCACTTT.

The chain employs TRBV2 and TRBJ2-7, with 10 positions matching TRBD2. The CDR3 sequence is 18 residues long. The V gene end was trimmed by 6 bases and the J gene end by 7 bases; junction bases not matched to a gene: 21. Germline CDR1 reads SNHLY; CDR2 reads FYNNEI. DNA of the CDR3: TGTGCCAGCAGCCGGACTAGCGGACCATTACCCCCCTCTCGGGAGCAGTACTTC. This sequence encodes CASSRTSGPLPPSREQYF.

This clonotype has more than one count but fewer than ten. The genes are TRBV7-9 and TRBJ1-4; D unresolved. Germline assignment: CDR1 SEHNR and CDR2 FQNEAQ (reference sequence). The V end lost 6 bases, the J end lost 8 bases, and 16 bases lay between the germline ends. The CDR3 totals 14 residues. For the CDR3, the DNA is TGTGCCAGCAGTCAGGACGGTGGCCGGGAAAAACTGTTTTTT. Its translation is CASSQDGGREKLFF. The complete variable domain, with remaining parts taken from reference TRBV7-9 and TRBJ1-4, reads DTGVSQNPRHKITKRGQNVTFRCDPISEHNRLYWYRQTLGQGPEFLTYFQNEAQLEKSRLLSDRFSAERPKGSFSTLEIQRTEQGDSAMYLCASSQDGGREKLFFGSGTQLSVL.

The V and J genes are TRBV3-1 and TRBJ1-6; D call uncertain. Trimming shortened V by 6 bases and J by 0 bases, and 6 bases separated the two germline ends. The CDR3 is made up of 14 amino acids. Germline loops: CDR1 LGHDT, CDR2 YNNKEL (reference sequence). The CDR3 region is CASRLSSYNSPLHF. The DNA for the CDR3 is TGTGCCAGCAGATTAAGCTCCTATAATTCACCCCTCCACTTT.

The genes are TRBV20-1 and TRBJ2-1; tentatively, D is TRBD1 (5 bases). The DNA end lines up better with TRBJ2-5; the J call may be wrong. The CDR3 has 11 amino acids. Germline CDR1 is DFQATT and CDR2 is SNEGSKA (reference sequence). The CDR3 DNA follows: TGCAGTGCGGGGCTGGGAGAGACCCAGTACTTC. Translating gives CSAGLGETQYF.

This clonotype appeared many times. V usage is TRBV2 and J usage is TRBJ1-2, with D possibly being TRBD1 (6 bases). The CDR3 runs to 11 residues. The germline V gene encodes CDR1 SNHLY and CDR2 FYNNEI. Deletions cut 8 bases from V and 6 bases from J, with 10 bases between. The CDR3 bases are TGTGCCAGCGGCGCAGGGGATGGCTACACCTTC. It is translated as CASGAGDGYTF. Full variable domain (outside the CDR3, taken from reference TRBV2 and TRBJ1-2): EPEVTQTPSHQVTQMGQEVILRCVPISNHLYFYWYRQILGQKVEFLVSFYNNEISEKSEIFDDQFSVERPDGSNFTLKIRSTKLEDSAMYFCASGAGDGYTFGSGTRLTVV.

This clonotype was observed at least ten times. V is TRBV3-1 and J is TRBJ1-2, with D uncertain. The germline gives CDR1 LGHDT, CDR2 YNNKEL (reference sequence). Trimming took off 4 bases at V and 8 bases at J, with 20 bases between the two ends. This CDR3 is built from 15 residues. The CDR3 sequence: CASSPVNIPTLGYTF. CDR3 nucleotides: TGTGCCAGCAGCCCAGTCAATATTCCGACCCTAGGCTACACCTTC.

The chain links TRBV2 to TRBJ1-4; D is unresolved. This CDR3 is built from 14 residues. CDR1 is SNHLY, CDR2 FYNNEI, per germline. The V gene lost 6 bases and the J gene lost 0 bases, with 8 bases spanning the gap. CDR3 in DNA: TGTGCCAGCAGATCATCCGCAACTAATGAAAAACTGTTTTTT. Encoded protein: CASRSSATNEKLFF. The variable domain in full, completed from reference TRBV2 and TRBJ1-4, reads EPEVTQTPSHQVTQMGQEVILRCVPISNHLYFYWYRQILGQKVEFLVSFYNNEISEKSEIFDDQFSVERPDGSNFTLKIRSTKLEDSAMYFCASRSSATNEKLFFGSGTQLSVL.

The chain carries TRBV6-2 or TRBV6-3 and TRBJ1-1; D call uncertain. Looked up from germline, CDR1 is MNHEY and CDR2 is SVGEGT. The CDR3 has 11 residues. V shed 8 bases and J shed 4 bases, with 8 bases lying between them. In nucleotides, the CDR3 is TGTGCCAGCGGTTGGAGCACTGAAGCTTTCTTT. Residues: CASGWSTEAFF.

Only a few counts were recorded for this clonotype. The chain recombines TRBV10-3 with TRBJ2-7; D is uncertain. V lost 2 bases, J lost 3 bases, and 8 bases lay in between. Germline CDR1 is ENHRY and CDR2 is SYGVKD. There are 13 residues in the CDR3. As DNA, the CDR3 is TGTGCCATCAGTGAGGGGTCGGTCTACGAGCAGTACTTC. Translation: CAISEGSVYEQYF.

This clonotype was counted only a few times. V is TRBV3-1 and J is TRBJ1-1; D is unresolved. CDR3 length equals 12 residues. With 2 bases removed from V and 5 bases from J, the gap between germline ends came to 6 bases. From germline, CDR1 is LGHDT and CDR2 YNNKEL (reference sequence). CDR3 sequence reads: CASSQLETEAFF. CDR3 nucleotide sequence: TGTGCCAGCAGCCAACTGGAAACTGAAGCTTTCTTT. Full variable domain (rest looked up from reference TRBV3-1 and TRBJ1-1): DTAVSQTPKYLVTQMGNDKSIKCEQNLGHDTMYWYKQDSKKFLKIMFSYNNKELIINETVPNRFSPKSPDKAHLNLHINSLELGDSAVYFCASSQLETEAFFGQGTRLTVV.

The V call is TRBV6-1, the J call TRBJ1-1; 8 bases map to TRBD1. V was clipped by 6 bases and J by 5 bases; unmatched bases: 8. Germline CDR1 reads MNHNS; CDR2 reads SASEGT. The CDR3 has 14 amino acids. CDR3 loop: CASRFQGAGTEAFF. The CDR3, as DNA: TGTGCCAGCAGGTTCCAGGGGGCGGGTACTGAAGCTTTCTTT.

This clonotype was counted a few times. This chain joins TRBV4-1 and TRBJ2-5; 7 bases align to TRBD2. J gave up 5 bases and V 5 bases, and 5 bases lay outside the gene matches. Looked up from germline, CDR1 is MGHRA and CDR2 is YSYEKL. This CDR3 region has 13 residues. CDR3 in DNA: TGCGCCAGCAGCAGGACTAGTCTTGAGACCCAGTACTTC. This translates into CASSRTSLETQYF.

This clonotype occurred many times. At one of its ends the junction is not consistent with the germline gene, which may arise from a read error. The CDR3 protein is CASSLEGSSGNTIYF. In nucleotides, the CDR3 is TGTGCCAGCAGCTTGGAGGGCAGCAGTGGAAACACCATATATTTT. The chain recombines TRBV5-1 with TRBJ1-3; no definite D call. CDR1 and CDR2 from the germline V gene are SGHRS and YFSETQ. CDR3 length: 15 residues.

This clonotype was observed a handful of times. This chain joins TRBV4-1 and TRBJ2-7; 7 nucleotides match TRBD1. The CDR3 is 15 amino acids. V lost 4 bases to trimming and J lost 1 base; unmatched junction nucleotides: 7. Germline V gene sequence: CDR1 MGHRA, CDR2 YSYEKL. CDR3 in DNA: TGCGCCAGCAGCCCAGCCTCGACAGGGTCCTACGAGCAGTACTTC. Its protein product is CASSPASTGSYEQYF.

This clonotype was found a few times. This chain links TRBV28 with TRBJ2-4, with D unresolved. The CDR3 covers 13 residues. Trimming took off 3 bases at V and 1 base at J, with 4 bases between the two ends. Germline V lookup: CDR1 MDHEN, CDR2 SYDVKM. DNA for the CDR3: TGTGCCAGCAGTTTTTGGGCCAAAAACATTCAGTACTTC. It encodes CASSFWAKNIQYF.

This clonotype was seen a few times. V gene TRBV7-2 combines with J gene TRBJ2-7, with D perhaps TRBD2 (6 bases). Trimming stripped 5 bases from V and 3 bases from J, with 14 bases between. Germline-derived CDR1 and CDR2 are SGHTA and FQGNSA. CDR3 size: 14 residues. The chain's CDR3 is CASSTWTNGYEQYF. The CDR3 bases are TGTGCCAGCAGCACCTGGACTAACGGCTACGAGCAGTACTTC.

In this sample, this clonotype turned up once. This may be a read error, as it is one base from a much larger clone. The chain recombines TRBV12-3 or TRBV12-4 with TRBJ1-4, with 8 bases identical to TRBD1. This CDR3 has 14 residues. V lost 5 bases to trimming and J lost 13 bases; unmatched junction nucleotides: 12. CDR3 DNA sequence: TGTGCCAGCAGTAGAGCCGGGACAGGACGAAGACTGTTTTTT. Translation gives CASSRAGTGRRLFF.

The rearrangement links TRBV19 to TRBJ1-5; a possible D gene is TRBD1 (6 bases). The germline V and J ends were trimmed by 2 bases and 4 bases, with 12 bases remaining between them. This CDR3 spans 15 amino acids. Per germline, CDR1 LNHDA and CDR2 SQIVND (reference sequence). In DNA, the CDR3 is TGTGCCAGTAGTATAATTTCGCAGGGGAATCAGCCCCAGCATTTT. Translated, it gives CASSIISQGNQPQHF.